This T cell receptor (beta chain) appears in the sequencing data of a study of blood T cell repertoires in COVID-19. Study as a whole: COVID-19 samples from acute and convalescent phases originated in the United States, Italy and Spain.

The CDR3 runs 14 residues. Trimming pared 10 bases from V and 4 bases from J, leaving 16 bases between. The germline gives CDR1 KGHDR, CDR2 SFDVKD. Under the authors' procedure: For nucleated cells, counts were estimated from reference gene primer amplification. Data came from immunoSEQ multiplex PCR; TCRdb stores just in-frame clones and leaves some out. Clone size and V and J calls were adopted from that table, with D and trimming inferred from the DNA. In the table there are roughly 200,000 clones, roughly 84% of which are singletons. The source is a person aged 65 to 85 with COVID-19, enrolled during active disease. The chain links TRBV24-1 to TRBJ1-5; D gene uncertain. Sequenced material: peripheral blood. The CDR3 nucleotides read TGTGCCACGTGCCCCTTCGGGAAAAATCAGCCCCAGCATTTT. Translation gives CATCPFGKNQPQHF.